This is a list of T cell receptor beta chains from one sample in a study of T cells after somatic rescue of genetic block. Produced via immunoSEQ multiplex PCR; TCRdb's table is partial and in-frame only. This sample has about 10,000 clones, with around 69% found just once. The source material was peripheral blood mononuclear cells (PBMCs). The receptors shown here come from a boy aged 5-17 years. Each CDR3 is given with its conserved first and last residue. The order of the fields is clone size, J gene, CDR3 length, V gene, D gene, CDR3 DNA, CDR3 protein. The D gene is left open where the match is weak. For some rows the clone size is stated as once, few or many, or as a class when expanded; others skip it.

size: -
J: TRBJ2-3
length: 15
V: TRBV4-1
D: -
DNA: TGCGCCAGCAGCCCCTCGAGGGAGCCCACAGATACGCAGTATTTT
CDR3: CASSPSREPTDTQYF

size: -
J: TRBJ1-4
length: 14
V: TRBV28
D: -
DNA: TGTGCCAGCAGTGGCCAGACCCATAATGAAAAACTGTTTTTT
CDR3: CASSGQTHNEKLFF

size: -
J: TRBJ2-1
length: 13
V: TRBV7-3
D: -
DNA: TGTGCCAGCAGCCCCTTTCAGGGAAATGAGCAGTTCTTC
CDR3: CASSPFQGNEQFF

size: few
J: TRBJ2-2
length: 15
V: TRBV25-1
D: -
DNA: TGTGCCAGCAGTTGGGTCCGGCCGGGGGACGGGGAGCTGTTTTTT
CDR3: CASSWVRPGDGELFF

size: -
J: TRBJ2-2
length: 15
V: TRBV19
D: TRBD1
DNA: TGTGCCAGTAGTAAGGGGACAGGGTACGCCGGGGAGCTGTTTTTT
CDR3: CASSKGTGYAGELFF

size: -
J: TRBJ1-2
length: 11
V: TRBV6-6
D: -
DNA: TGTGCCAGCAACGGAAACTATGGCTACACCTTC
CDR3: CASNGNYGYTF

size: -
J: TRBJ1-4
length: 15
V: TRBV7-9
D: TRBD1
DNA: TGTGCCAGCAGCTACCCCGGGACAGGGAATGAAAAACTGTTTTTT
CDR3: CASSYPGTGNEKLFF

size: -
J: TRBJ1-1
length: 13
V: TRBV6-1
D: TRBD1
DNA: TGTGCTAGCAGTAGACAGGGGAACACTGAAGCTTTCTTT
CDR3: CASSRQGNTEAFF

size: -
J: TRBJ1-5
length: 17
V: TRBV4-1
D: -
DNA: TGCGCCAGCAGCCAAGATAAGCTCCGCAGGTTCAATCAGCCCCAGCATTTT
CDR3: CASSQDKLRRFNQPQHF

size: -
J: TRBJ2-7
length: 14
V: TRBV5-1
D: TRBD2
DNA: TGCGCCAGCAGCTTCACTAGCGGGGCGGGCGAGCAGTACTTC
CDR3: CASSFTSGAGEQYF

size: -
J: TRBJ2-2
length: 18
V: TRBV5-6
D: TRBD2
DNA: TGTGCCAGCAGCCCGGGGTGGGAAGCGGGAGTAGACACCGGGGAGCTGTTTTTT
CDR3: CASSPGWEAGVDTGELFF

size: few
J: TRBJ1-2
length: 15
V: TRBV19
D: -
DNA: TGTGCCAGTAGTATTGGGGGTCTGTTACCATATGGCTACACCTTC
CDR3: CASSIGGLLPYGYTF

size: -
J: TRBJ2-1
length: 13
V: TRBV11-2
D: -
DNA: TGTGCCAGCCGCTTAGGGAGCTACAATGAGCAGTTCTTC
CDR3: CASRLGSYNEQFF

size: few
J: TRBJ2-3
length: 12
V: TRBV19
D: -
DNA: TGTGCCAGTAGTCCTTTGGGAGATACGCAGTATTTT
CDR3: CASSPLGDTQYF

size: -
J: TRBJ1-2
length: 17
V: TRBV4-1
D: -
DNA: TGCGCCAGCAGCCAAGAAAACTCTGGCAGGGCGAGGGATGGCTACACCTTC
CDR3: CASSQENSGRARDGYTF

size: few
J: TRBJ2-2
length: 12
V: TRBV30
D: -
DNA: TGTGCCTTAACAGGGAACACCGGGGAGCTGTTTTTT
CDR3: CALTGNTGELFF

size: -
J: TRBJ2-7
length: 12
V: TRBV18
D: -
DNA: TGTGCCAGCTCACCGGGGGGAGCTTGGCAGTACTTC
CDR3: CASSPGGAWQYF

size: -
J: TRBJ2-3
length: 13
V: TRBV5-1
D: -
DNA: TGCGCCAGCAGTCGAACAGGCACAGATACGCAGTATTTT
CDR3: CASSRTGTDTQYF

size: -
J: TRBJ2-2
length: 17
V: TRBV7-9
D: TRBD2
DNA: TGTGCCAGCAGTCCTGGACTAGCGGGAGGGAAGGTCGGGGAGCTGTTTTTT
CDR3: CASSPGLAGGKVGELFF

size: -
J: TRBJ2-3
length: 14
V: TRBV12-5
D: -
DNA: TGTGCTAGTTTAGAAGGGCCCCTCACAGATACGCAGTATTTT
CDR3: CASLEGPLTDTQYF

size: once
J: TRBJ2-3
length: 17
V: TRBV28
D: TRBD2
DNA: TGTGCCAGCCTTCGACCCAGAGCGGGGGGGCGGGGAGATACGCAGTATTTT
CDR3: CASLRPRAGGRGDTQYF

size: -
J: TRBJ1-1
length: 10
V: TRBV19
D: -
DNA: TGTGCCAGTGCGAACACTGAAGCTTTCTTT
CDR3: CASANTEAFF

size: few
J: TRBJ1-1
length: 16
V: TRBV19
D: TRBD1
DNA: TGTGCCAGTAGCTTTCCAGGGGGCGGAATGAACACTGAAGCTTTCTTT
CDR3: CASSFPGGGMNTEAFF

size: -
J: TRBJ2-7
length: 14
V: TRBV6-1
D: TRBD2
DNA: TGTGCCAGCAGGGGGGGGGTGGTGACGGGCGAGCAGTACTTC
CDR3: CASRGGVVTGEQYF

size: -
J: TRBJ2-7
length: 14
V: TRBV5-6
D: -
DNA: TGTGCCAGCAGCTCTCAGGGCCTCGGGTACGAGCAGTACTTC
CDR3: CASSSQGLGYEQYF

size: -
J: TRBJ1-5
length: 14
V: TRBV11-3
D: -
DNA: TGTGCCAGCAGCTTAGTAGGTCCGAATCAGCCCCAGCATTTT
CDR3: CASSLVGPNQPQHF